This T cell receptor beta chain came from a study of cytomegalovirus exposure and HLA in healthy donors. A word on this clone: The antigen is undetermined.

Study results and limitations: It was found in a later analysis that first-cohort TCR clusters tended to co-occur in the roughly 120 validation repertoires.

TCRdb's copy holds only in-frame clones and misses some; the assay was immunoSEQ multiplex PCR. The table includes about 120,000 clones, 95% to 97% detected once. There are 14 residues in the CDR3. Germline V gene lookup returns CDR1 SNHLY and CDR2 FYNNEI. Trimming at V came to 8 bases and at J to 4 bases, leaving 4 bases not matched to a gene. The sequenced sample consisted of PBMCs. The clonotype was recovered from a man aged 18 to 30 in good health and CMV-seronegative. The V call is TRBV2, the J call TRBJ2-1; TRBD2 matches at 11 bases. CDR3 in DNA: TGTGCCAGCGGGGGGACTAGCGGATACAATGAGCAGTTCTTC. Translating gives CASGGTSGYNEQFF.